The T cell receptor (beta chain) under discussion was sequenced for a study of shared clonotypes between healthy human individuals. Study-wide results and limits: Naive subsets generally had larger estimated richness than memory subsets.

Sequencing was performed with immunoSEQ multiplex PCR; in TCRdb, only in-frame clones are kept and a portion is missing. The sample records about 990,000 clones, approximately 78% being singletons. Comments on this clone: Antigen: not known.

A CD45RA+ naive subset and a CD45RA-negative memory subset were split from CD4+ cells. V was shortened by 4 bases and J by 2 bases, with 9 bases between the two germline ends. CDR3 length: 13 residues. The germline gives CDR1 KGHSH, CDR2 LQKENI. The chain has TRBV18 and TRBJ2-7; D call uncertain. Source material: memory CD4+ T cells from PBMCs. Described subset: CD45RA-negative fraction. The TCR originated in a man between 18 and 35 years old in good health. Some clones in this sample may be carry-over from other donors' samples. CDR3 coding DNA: TGTGCCAGCTCACTTATCCTAACCTACGAGCAGTACTTC. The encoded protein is CASSLILTYEQYF.